Each of the 18 T cell receptor beta chains below was sequenced from the same sample in a study of tumor-infiltrating lymphocytes in primary liver carcinoma. Both blood RNA, taken from unsorted whole blood, and germline DNA were extracted. cDNA specific to TCR beta was made from 500 ng of total RNA, with a constant-region primer employed for priming. A slightly modified ARM-PCR protocol with three nested multiplex PCR rounds produced these TCR beta libraries. TRBV1-TRBV30 forward primers paired with a C-beta reverse primer drove the first two PCR rounds, around 10 cycles each. TCRdb processed the multiplex PCR reads anew with MiXCR; each CDR3 protein has one entry. The sample includes about 180,000 distinct CDR3 sequences, less than 65% of them seen just once. Sequencing input: peripheral blood. Every receptor here comes from a man aged 40-49 years with primary liver carcinoma and hepatitis B virus infection.

The chain is built from TRBV11-1 and TRBJ2-6; maybe TRBD2 (6 bases). From germline, CDR1 is SGHAT and CDR2 FQDESV (reference sequence). The CDR3 totals 19 residues. V was clipped by 11 bases and J by 0 bases, with 26 bases between them. The CDR3 is CADSPRGSGVNSGANVLTF. The CDR3 region has the DNA TGTGCCGACAGCCCCCGGGGGAGCGGTGTTAACTCTGGGGCCAACGTCCTGACTTTC. Complete variable domain (other parts from reference TRBV11-1 and TRBJ2-6): EAEVAQSPRYKITEKSQAVAFWCDPISGHATLYWYRQILGQGPELLVQFQDESVVDDSQLPKDRFSAERLKGVDSTLKIQPAELGDSAMYLCADSPRGSGVNSGANVLTFGAGSRLTVL.

As for this clonotype: A much larger clone lies a single base off, so this may be a read error. The V call is TRBV10-1, the J call TRBJ2-7, with no clear D. This CDR3 spans 12 amino acids. CDR1 and CDR2 from the germline V gene are WNHNN and SYGVQD (reference sequence). CDR3 DNA sequence: TGCGCCAACAGTGATTTATCCTACGAGCAGTACTTC. Translation gives CANSDLSYEQYF.

CDR3 bases: TGTGCCAGCAGTGTGTCGCGGGTCAACTACAATGAGCAGTTCTTC. This sequence encodes CASSVSRVNYNEQFF. The chain combines TRBV6-1 with TRBJ2-1, with D perhaps matching TRBD2 (5 bases). The length of the CDR3 is 15 residues. V dropped 4 bases and J dropped 3 bases, with 13 bases sitting between them. Germline V gene data show CDR1 as MNHNS and CDR2 as SASEGT.

At least ten counts were recorded for this clonotype. The chain links TRBV11-3 to TRBJ2-5; 9 bases are a match to TRBD2. CDR1 SGHNT and CDR2 YENEEA come from the germline V gene. V was pared by 1 base and J by 2 bases, with 11 bases of the junction left unmatched. This CDR3 comprises 18 residues. Here the CDR3 reads CASSLGVTSGSIQETQYF. DNA of the CDR3: TGTGCCAGCAGCTTAGGAGTGACTAGCGGTTCTATTCAAGAGACCCAGTACTTC.

This clonotype was recorded a few times. This sequence joins TRBV6-1 and TRBJ1-5; D unresolved. Germline CDR1 and CDR2: MNHNS and SASEGT. The V and J ends lost 7 bases and 3 bases respectively, with 10 bases between them. The CDR3 is 13 residues long. CDR3 DNA: TGTGCCAGCATCAGCGGGTCCAATCAGCCCCAGCATTTT. Its translation is CASISGSNQPQHF.

Remarks on this clonotype: The junction shows a germline mismatch at one end, possibly a read error. The gene calls are TRBV28 and TRBJ2-1; D is possibly TRBD2 (5 bases). The CDR3 spans 13 residues. Per germline, CDR1 MDHEN and CDR2 SYDVKM. The CDR3 nucleotides read TGTGCCAGCAGTTTATCGGGGTACAATGAGCAGTTATTC. Translation gives CASSLSGYNEQLF. The full variable domain, with the rest looked up from reference TRBV28 and TRBJ2-1, is DVKVTQSSRYLVKRTGEKVFLECVQDMDHENMFWYRQDPGLGLRLIYFSYDVKMKEKGDIPEGYSVSREKKERFSLILESASTNQTSMYLCASSLSGYNEQLFGPGTRLTVL.

The table lists this clonotype with many counts. The chain is built from TRBV29-1 and TRBJ1-4, with a tentative D call TRBD1 (5 bases). Germline values: CDR1 SQVTM, CDR2 ANQGSEA. V was clipped by 4 bases and J by 5 bases, with 14 bases between them. The CDR3 has 14 residues. CDR3 region: CSVATTAFNEKLFF. DNA for the CDR3: TGCAGCGTTGCGACGACAGCCTTCAATGAAAAACTGTTTTTT.

This clonotype has a handful of counts. V is TRBV6-5 and J is TRBJ2-2; maybe TRBD1 (6 bases). From germline, CDR1 is MNHEY and CDR2 SVGAGI. This CDR3 region has 17 residues. V shed 0 bases and J shed 3 bases, with 14 bases lying between them. The CDR3 loop is CASSYSSPGQYTGELFF. The CDR3 DNA is TGTGCCAGCAGTTACTCGAGCCCTGGACAGTACACCGGGGAGCTGTTTTTT.

The table lists this clonotype with many counts. The gene calls are TRBV29-1 and TRBJ2-1; D not certain. V gave up 3 bases and J gave up 8 bases, with 11 bases separating them. This CDR3 has 12 amino acids. Germline CDR1 reads SQVTM; CDR2 reads ANQGSEA. The CDR3 is CSVDRARDEQFF. DNA of the CDR3: TGCAGCGTTGATAGGGCCCGTGATGAGCAGTTCTTC.

Details on this clonotype: A much larger clone is a single base away; this may be a read error. The CDR3 end shows no conserved phenylalanine or tryptophan, and so a read error is likely. The V and J genes are TRBV11-2 and TRBJ2-1; D gene ambiguous. CDR3 length: 13 residues. Per the germline V gene, CDR1 is SGHAT and CDR2 is FQNNGV. Trimming took off 1 base at V and 4 bases at J, with 5 bases between the two ends. CDR3 loop: CASSLAQYNEQFL. The CDR3 region has the DNA TGTGCCAGCAGCTTAGCCCAGTACAATGAGCAGTTCCTC.

This clonotype appeared a few times. The chain links TRBV5-1 to TRBJ1-1; D is ambiguous. V was shortened by 4 bases and J by 6 bases, with 19 bases between the two germline ends. The length of the CDR3 is 15 residues. Looked up from germline, CDR1 is SGHRS and CDR2 is YFSETQ. As DNA, the CDR3 is TGCGCCAGCAGCCCGGAGGACGCTCTTCGGGCTGAAGCTTTCTTT. Translating it yields CASSPEDALRAEAFF.

The chain is built from TRBV7-9 and TRBJ2-4; D possibly matches TRBD1 or TRBD2 (6 bases each). The CDR3 spans 16 residues. CDR1 and CDR2 from the germline V gene are SEHNR and FQNEAQ (reference sequence). Trimming removed 2 bases at V and 8 bases at J, with 19 bases between. CDR3 in DNA: TGTGCCAGCAGCTTAACCGGGACTGCAGAGGGGGACATTCAGTACTTC. This sequence encodes CASSLTGTAEGDIQYF.

The chain carries TRBV29-1 and TRBJ2-1, with 14 bases identical to TRBD2. The CDR3 runs 14 residues. Germline V CDR1 and CDR2: SQVTM, ANQGSEA. The V and J ends lost 4 bases and 10 bases, in that order; junction bases with no gene match: 6. Written as DNA, the CDR3 is TGCAGCGTTGTTGGGACTAGCGGGAGCCACGAGCAGTTCTTC. Residues: CSVVGTSGSHEQFF.

This clonotype was picked up many times. The J gene is TRBJ2-1, the V gene TRBV11-2, with TRBD1 matching 8 bases. The CDR3 consists of 14 residues. V lost 5 bases, J lost 6 bases, and 6 bases stayed unmatched. Germline V gene lookup returns CDR1 SGHAT and CDR2 FQNNGV. CDR3 residues: CASSPTGALNEQFF. DNA for the CDR3: TGTGCCAGCAGCCCGACAGGGGCTCTCAATGAGCAGTTCTTC.

A remark on this clonotype: A junction end diverges from the germline sequence, so it may reflect a read error. The chain couples TRBV12-3 or TRBV12-4 to TRBJ2-5; 8 bases align to TRBD2. The CDR3 has 11 residues. CDR3 DNA: TGCGCCAGCAGTTCGGGGACTAGGGCCTTCTTT. Translation: CASSSGTRAFF.

In its sample, this clonotype was seen many times. The V gene is TRBV11-2, the J gene TRBJ2-7, with D maybe TRBD2 (6 bases). The CDR3 length is 13 residues. Between the trimmed V and J ends, which lost 5 bases and 7 bases, there was a span of 15 bases. Germline loops: CDR1 SGHAT, CDR2 FQNNGV. This CDR3 reads CASSPDYWAEQYF. DNA of the CDR3: TGTGCCAGCAGCCCGGACTACTGGGCGGAGCAGTACTTC. The full variable domain, completed using reference TRBV11-2 and TRBJ2-7, is EAGVAQSPRYKIIEKRQSVAFWCNPISGHATLYWYQQILGQGPKLLIQFQNNGVVDDSQLPKDRFSAERLKGVDSTLKIQPAKLEDSAVYLCASSPDYWAEQYFGPGTRLTVT.

The V and J genes are TRBV11-2 and TRBJ2-5; D possibly uses TRBD1 or TRBD2 (5 bases each). Germline assignment: CDR1 SGHAT and CDR2 FQNNGV. Trimming removed 3 bases from V and 5 bases from J, with 16 bases in between. The CDR3 sequence is 15 residues long. CDR3 residues: CASSLAGRVKETQYF. As DNA, the CDR3 is TGTGCCAGCAGCTTGGCGGGCAGGGTAAAGGAGACCCAGTACTTC.

There are a few counts of this clonotype. Just one base apart from a much larger clone, this may be a read error. V gene TRBV11-2 combines with J gene TRBJ2-5, with 7 bases lining up with TRBD2. CDR3 length equals 13 residues. Germline V CDR1 and CDR2: SGHAT, FQNNGV. Trimming took 7 bases from V and 1 from J; bases not matched to a gene: 3. The CDR3 region is CASNWGGQETQYF. CDR3 nucleotides: TGTGCCAGCAACTGGGGGGGCCAAGAGACCCAGTACTTC.